Below are 6 T cell receptor beta chains sequenced from a single sample in a study of blood T cell repertoires in COVID-19. The table came from immunoSEQ multiplex PCR; TCRdb's copy has only in-frame clones and leaves some out. The sample records roughly 190,000 clones, around 85% being singletons. Sequenced input: PBMCs or T cells enriched from blood (not recorded which). These receptors all stem from a woman aged 25 to 39 who had recovered from COVID-19.

The chain employs TRBV10-2 and TRBJ2-5; 8 bases are shared with TRBD1. Germline assignment: CDR1 WSHSY and CDR2 SAAADI. The CDR3 loop spans 15 amino acids. V shed 2 bases, J shed 6 bases, and the junction held 8 bases outside the gene matches. The chain's CDR3 is CASSERTGSRKTQYF. The CDR3 nucleotides are TGCGCCAGCAGTGAGCGGACAGGGAGTAGAAAGACCCAGTACTTC.

The V and J genes are TRBV28 and TRBJ1-1, with 9 bases matching TRBD1. Trimming removed 7 bases from V and 5 bases from J; junction bases left unmatched: 8. CDR1 is MDHEN and CDR2 is SYDVKM in the germline V gene. This CDR3 contains 14 residues. CDR3 sequence: CASTQQGARTEAFF. In nucleotides, the CDR3 is TGTGCCAGCACTCAACAGGGGGCGCGGACTGAAGCTTTCTTT.

This clone appeared once. The chain couples TRBV9 to TRBJ1-1, with 9 bases aligning to TRBD1. CDR3 length equals 17 residues. V was clipped by 1 base and J by 4 bases; unmatched bases: 11. CDR1 and CDR2 from the germline V gene are SGDLS and YYNGEE. The CDR3: CASSVWGSGQGGTEAFF. DNA of the CDR3: TGTGCCAGCAGCGTATGGGGATCGGGACAGGGAGGCACTGAAGCTTTCTTT.

The chain links TRBV11-3 to TRBJ2-1; D is ambiguous. The V gene's germline CDR1 is SGHNT and CDR2 YENEEA. The CDR3 totals 13 residues. Trimming took 1 base from V and 10 from J, leaving 11 bases between them. The CDR3 nucleotides are TGTGCCAGCAGCTTAGTGGTTAGCAGAGAGCAGTTCTTC. It yields the protein CASSLVVSREQFF.

The V call is TRBV5-6, the J call TRBJ1-2; 10 bases line up with TRBD1. The CDR3 has 15 residues. Germline V lookup: CDR1 SGHDT, CDR2 YYEEEE. V shed 4 bases and J 7 bases; nucleotides not matched to a gene: 10. In DNA form, the CDR3 reads TGTGCCAGCAGCCAAGGACAGGGGGTTTTTGGTGGCTACACCTTC. Protein product: CASSQGQGVFGGYTF.

The chain uses TRBV28 and TRBJ1-4; D unclear. Germline V gives CDR1 MDHEN, CDR2 SYDVKM. The CDR3 runs 15 residues. The V gene lost 8 bases and the J gene lost 7 bases, with 20 bases spanning the gap. This CDR3 reads CASGSLFFGSEKLFF. CDR3 bases: TGTGCCAGCGGTAGTCTTTTTTTTGGGAGTGAAAAACTGTTTTTT.